Listed below are T cell receptor beta chains from one sample, sequenced in a study of T cell changes during pregnancy in multiple sclerosis. Sequencing was performed with immunoSEQ multiplex PCR; in TCRdb, only in-frame clones are kept and a portion is missing. The table records some 83,000 clones, about 91% of them present only once. Here the sequenced sample was PBMCs, taken in the first trimester of pregnancy. These receptors were collected from a female donor in good health, serving as a control in a pregnancy study. Some clones in this sample may be carry-over from other donors' samples. Both conserved end residues are part of each CDR3. A D gene is named only where the DNA matches it firmly. The size entry is marked missing in some rows and otherwise reads once, few, many or a size class.

size | J | V | D | CDR3 | DNA
- | TRBJ1-5 | TRBV7-2 | - | CASSSRVGGQPQHF | TGTGCCAGCAGCTCCAGGGTAGGTGGGCAGCCCCAGCATTTT
- | TRBJ1-1 | TRBV20-1 | TRBD1 | CSALQGAEAFF | TGCAGTGCCCTCCAGGGGGCTGAAGCTTTCTTT
- | TRBJ1-2 | TRBV27 | - | CASSPTGNYGYTF | TGTGCCAGTTCCCCAACGGGGAACTATGGCTACACCTTC
- | TRBJ2-5 | TRBV4-2 | TRBD2 | CASSLTSQAETQYF | TGTGCCAGCAGCCTGACTAGCCAAGCGGAGACCCAGTACTTC
- | TRBJ2-7 | TRBV9 | TRBD2 | CASSPHGAGGPHEQYF | TGTGCCAGCAGCCCTCATGGGGCGGGAGGGCCCCACGAGCAGTACTTC
few | TRBJ2-2 | TRBV28 | - | CASSFSTGELFF | TGTGCCAGCAGTTTCTCCACCGGGGAGCTGTTTTTT
- | TRBJ1-4 | TRBV28 | - | CASSLPGRGNEKLFF | TGTGCCAGCAGTTTACCCGGGAGGGGTAATGAAAAACTGTTTTTT
- | TRBJ1-2 | TRBV2 | TRBD1 | CATETGGYGYTF | TGTGCCACCGAGACAGGGGGCTATGGCTACACCTTC
- | TRBJ1-6 | TRBV7-5 | - | CVRSLLHGVPPSSYNSPLHF | TGTGTCAGAAGCTTACTCCACGGGGTTCCCCCTAGCTCCTATAATTCACCCCTCCACTTT
- | TRBJ1-2 | TRBV5-6 | - | CASSPDFPPGGYGYTF | TGTGCCAGCAGCCCAGATTTCCCTCCTGGCGGCTATGGCTACACCTTC
- | TRBJ1-2 | TRBV30 | - | CAWSGGRGGYTF | TGTGCCTGGAGTGGAGGGCGGGGAGGCTACACCTTC
- | TRBJ2-5 | TRBV14 | TRBD2 | CASSHGSGGEETQYF | TGTGCCAGCAGCCATGGTAGCGGGGGTGAAGAGACCCAGTACTTC
few | TRBJ2-5 | TRBV10-3 | - | CAISEGGARDETQYF | TGTGCCATCAGTGAAGGGGGGGCCCGAGACGAGACCCAGTACTTC
- | TRBJ2-7 | TRBV14 | - | CASSYTGPSGYEQYF | TGTGCCAGCAGCTATACAGGGCCCTCGGGCTACGAGCAGTACTTC
- | TRBJ2-7 | TRBV27 | TRBD2 | CASSSGLAAAEQYF | TGTGCCAGCAGTTCGGGACTAGCGGCCGCCGAGCAGTACTTC
- | TRBJ2-5 | TRBV5-1 | - | CASSRDLQGGTQYF | TGCGCCAGCAGCCGGGACTTGCAGGGAGGGACCCAGTACTTC
- | TRBJ2-1 | TRBV6-1 | TRBD2 | CATGRVGGNEQFF | TGTGCCACAGGGAGGGTAGGTGGCAATGAGCAGTTCTTC
- | TRBJ1-2 | TRBV7-9 | - | CASSLRGHGYTF | TGTGCCAGCAGCTTACGGGGTCATGGCTACACCTTC
- | TRBJ2-7 | TRBV4-1 | - | CASSQGLTGPGYEQYF | TGCGCCAGCAGCCAAGGGTTGACAGGACCGGGGTACGAGCAGTACTTC
- | TRBJ1-1 | TRBV28 | - | CASSLTVMNTEAFF | TGTGCCAGCAGTTTGACAGTCATGAACACTGAAGCTTTCTTT
- | TRBJ1-5 | TRBV28 | - | CASSLPQGTGQPQHF | TGTGCCAGCAGTTTACCCCAGGGGACCGGTCAGCCCCAGCATTTT
- | TRBJ2-5 | TRBV18 | TRBD1 | CASSPGQKETQYF | TGTGCCAGCTCACCGGGACAGAAAGAGACCCAGTACTTC
once | TRBJ2-7 | TRBV6-1 | TRBD2 | CASSEVGGDSYEQYF | TGTGCCAGCAGTGAAGTGGGAGGGGACTCCTACGAGCAGTACTTC
- | TRBJ1-4 | TRBV19 | - | CASSIIRGEKLFF | TGTGCCAGTAGTATAATCCGGGGTGAAAAACTGTTTTTT
- | TRBJ2-1 | TRBV11-2 | - | CASSLSGIGYEQFF | TGTGCCAGCAGCTTATCAGGGATCGGCTATGAGCAGTTCTTC
- | TRBJ2-3 | TRBV5-4 | - | CASSWGGIYTDTQYF | TGTGCCAGCAGCTGGGGCGGAATTTACACAGATACGCAGTATTTT
- | TRBJ1-5 | TRBV4-1 | - | CASSQDVSWRGQPQHF | TGCGCCAGCAGCCAAGATGTCAGCTGGCGGGGTCAGCCCCAGCATTTT
- | TRBJ2-3 | TRBV2 | - | CASRSGPTDTQYF | TGTGCCAGCAGGAGCGGACCCACAGATACGCAGTATTTT
once | TRBJ2-7 | TRBV7-2 | TRBD1 | CASSLQGAREQYF | TGTGCCAGCAGCTTACAGGGGGCGAGAGAGCAGTACTTC
- | TRBJ2-2 | TRBV7-2 | - | CASSLDWVGVAVTGELFF | TGTGCCAGCAGCTTAGATTGGGTGGGTGTAGCGGTGACCGGGGAGCTGTTTTTT
- | TRBJ2-5 | TRBV11-2 | - | CASSLSSGGGETQYF | TGTGCCAGCAGCTTGTCTAGCGGAGGGGGGGAGACCCAGTACTTC
- | TRBJ1-6 | TRBV5-6 | - | CASSLGGGGYNSPLHF | TGTGCCAGCAGCTTGGGAGGGGGGGGCTATAATTCACCCCTCCACTTT
- | TRBJ1-2 | TRBV6-1 | - | CASSETRGYTF | TGTGCCAGCAGTGAAACGAGGGGCTACACCTTC
- | TRBJ2-7 | TRBV29-1 | TRBD2 | CSVGLAESYEQYF | TGCAGCGTCGGACTAGCGGAGTCCTACGAGCAGTACTTC
- | TRBJ2-7 | TRBV4-1 | TRBD1 | CASSPTGLSYEQYF | TGCGCCAGCAGCCCGACAGGGCTGTCCTACGAGCAGTACTTC
- | TRBJ2-6 | TRBV4-1 | TRBD2 | CASSQVGLAGGPAPSGANVLTF | TGCGCCAGCAGCCAAGTCGGGCTAGCGGGGGGGCCCGCGCCCTCTGGGGCCAACGTCCTGACTTTC
- | TRBJ2-2 | TRBV19 | TRBD1 | CASSMTGDTGELFF | TGTGCCAGTAGTATGACAGGGGACACCGGGGAGCTGTTTTTT
- | TRBJ2-1 | TRBV2 | - | CASSVLRDSNEQFF | TGTGCCAGCAGTGTGTTGAGGGACTCCAATGAGCAGTTCTTC
- | TRBJ2-3 | TRBV6-4 | TRBD1 | CASSETGGTDTQYF | TGTGCCAGCAGTGAAACAGGGGGCACAGATACGCAGTATTTT
- | TRBJ1-4 | TRBV2 | - | CARRGATNEKLFF | TGTGCCCGCCGGGGTGCAACTAATGAAAAACTGTTTTTT
- | TRBJ2-7 | TRBV5-6 | TRBD1 | CASSHGQGRLYEQYF | TGTGCCAGCAGCCACGGACAGGGCCGGTTGTACGAGCAGTACTTC
- | TRBJ1-1 | TRBV7-9 | TRBD1 | CASSLQTGGIAEAFF | TGTGCCAGCAGCCTGCAGACAGGGGGCATCGCTGAAGCTTTCTTT
- | TRBJ2-3 | TRBV5-1 | - | CASSLAGEADTQYF | TGCGCCAGCAGCTTGGCGGGGGAGGCAGATACGCAGTATTTT
once | TRBJ1-3 | TRBV5-1 | - | CASRPSGSGNTIYF | TGCGCCAGCAGGCCTTCAGGGTCCGGAAACACCATATATTTT
- | TRBJ1-1 | TRBV29-1 | - | CSDLQGNTEAFF | TGCAGCGATTTACAGGGGAACACTGAAGCTTTCTTT
few | TRBJ1-1 | TRBV5-1 | - | CASTLAGTLNTEAFF | TGCGCCAGCACCCTGGCCGGGACACTGAACACTGAAGCTTTCTTT
- | TRBJ2-3 | TRBV7-6 | - | CASSFGRTDTQYF | TGTGCCAGCAGCTTTGGCAGGACAGATACGCAGTATTTT
- | TRBJ2-3 | TRBV10-1 | TRBD1 | CASSESNRGWKTDTQYF | TGCGCCAGCAGTGAGTCAAACAGGGGGTGGAAGACAGATACGCAGTATTTT
- | TRBJ2-5 | TRBV19 | - | CASSPDSLKTQYF | TGTGCCAGTAGTCCGGACAGTCTAAAGACCCAGTACTTC
- | TRBJ2-3 | TRBV19 | TRBD1 | CASSDRGLLGTDTQYF | TGTGCCAGTAGCGACAGGGGGTTATTGGGCACAGATACGCAGTATTTT
- | TRBJ2-4 | TRBV6-5 | - | CASSLGARNIQYF | TGTGCCAGCAGTTTGGGGGCCAGGAACATTCAGTACTTC
- | TRBJ1-4 | TRBV27 | - | CASAYIGQFNEKLFF | TGTGCCAGCGCTTATATTGGACAGTTTAATGAAAAACTGTTTTTT